The rows below give T cell receptor beta chains drawn from one sample of a study of blood T cell repertoires in COVID-19. Some clones are missing from TCRdb's copy, which holds only in-frame ones; the method was immunoSEQ multiplex PCR. The data hold hundreds of thousands of clones, with 85% to 90% observed a single time. Sequencing used peripheral blood. All receptors come from a young woman with acute or convalescent COVID-19. CDR3s include the opening cysteine and the closing phenylalanine or tryptophan. D genes are given only for firm matches. Clone size is shown for a subset of rows, as once, few, many or a class of expanded clone.

D: TRBD2; size: -; J: TRBJ2-3; V: TRBV9; DNA: TGTGCCAGCGGTCCTAGCGGGGGTAGGGGAGATACGCAGTATTTT; CDR3: CASGPSGGRGDTQYF
D: -; size: -; J: TRBJ1-2; V: TRBV28; DNA: TGTGCCAGCATCCAGGGAGGATTCCCCTATGGCTACACCTTC; CDR3: CASIQGGFPYGYTF
D: -; size: -; J: TRBJ1-3; V: TRBV30; DNA: TGTGCCTGGGGGGCGGGAAACACCATATATTTT; CDR3: CAWGAGNTIYF
D: -; size: -; J: TRBJ1-5; V: TRBV5-6; DNA: TGTGCCAGCAGCACCACCAGGGGGCCCCAGCATTTT; CDR3: CASSTTRGPQHF
D: -; size: -; J: TRBJ1-2; V: TRBV5-4; DNA: TGTGCCAGCAGCTTGGTGCTGAGTACTAACTATGGCTACACCTTC; CDR3: CASSLVLSTNYGYTF
D: -; size: -; J: TRBJ1-2; V: TRBV27; DNA: TGTGCCAGCAGTTTGGCGGGGAATTACGGCTACACCTTC; CDR3: CASSLAGNYGYTF
D: -; size: -; J: TRBJ1-2; V: TRBV27; DNA: TGTGCCAGCAGTTTACGGAGGGAGGGCTATGGCTACACCTTC; CDR3: CASSLRREGYGYTF
D: TRBD2; size: -; J: TRBJ2-1; V: TRBV24-1; DNA: TGTGCCACCAGTGATCTGGGACTAGCGGGCCACGACAATGAGCAGTTCTTC; CDR3: CATSDLGLAGHDNEQFF
D: -; size: few; J: TRBJ2-1; V: TRBV6-2/TRBV6-3; DNA: TGTGCCAGCAGCTTCACAGGCCAAGACTACAATGAGCAGTTCTTC; CDR3: CASSFTGQDYNEQFF
D: TRBD1; size: -; J: TRBJ1-6; V: TRBV5-5; DNA: TGTGCCAGCAGCGGAGGGGGCAGTGGCGGTTCACCCCTCCACTTT; CDR3: CASSGGGSGGSPLHF
D: -; size: -; J: TRBJ1-2; V: TRBV7-2; DNA: TGTGCCAGCAGCCCCCGCGGCAGCTATGGCTACACCTTC; CDR3: CASSPRGSYGYTF
D: -; size: few; J: TRBJ1-5; V: TRBV30; DNA: TGTGCCTGGAGTGGGTGGGGGGTCGGTGATAGCAATCAGCCCCAGCATTTT; CDR3: CAWSGWGVGDSNQPQHF
D: TRBD1; size: -; J: TRBJ1-2; V: TRBV13; DNA: TGTGCCAGCAGCTTCAGAGGATGGGACAGGGTCTATGGCTACACCTTC; CDR3: CASSFRGWDRVYGYTF
D: -; size: -; J: TRBJ1-1; V: TRBV4-3; DNA: TGCGCCAGCAGCCAAGCTGTTGCGGGGGGGTTCACTGAAGCTTTCTTT; CDR3: CASSQAVAGGFTEAFF
D: -; size: -; J: TRBJ2-7; V: TRBV18; DNA: TGTGCCAGCTCACCCCCCAACTTAGACAGGTCTTACGAGCAGTACTTC; CDR3: CASSPPNLDRSYEQYF
D: TRBD2; size: -; J: TRBJ2-7; V: TRBV10-3; DNA: TGTGCCATCAGTGGACCGGGACTAGCGGGGGGCGACGAGCAGTACTTC; CDR3: CAISGPGLAGGDEQYF
D: -; size: -; J: TRBJ1-2; V: TRBV7-9; DNA: TGTGCCAGCAGAAGAGCGCCCCCGGGACACTTTAACTATGGCTACACCTTC; CDR3: CASRRAPPGHFNYGYTF